The rows below give T cell receptor beta chains drawn from one sample of a study of lymphopenia after photon versus proton radiotherapy. Data came from immunoSEQ multiplex PCR; TCRdb stores just in-frame clones and leaves some out. Of 150,000 to 200,000 clones listed, around nine tenths were seen once; the top ten hold about 4.7%. Sequences were derived from peripheral blood, sampled from a patient treated with photon-based radiotherapy. Receptor source: a man aged 45-60 years with gastric cancer. Each CDR3 is given with its conserved first and last residue. Clone size appears in some rows only: once, few, many, or a class for an expanded clone.

CDR3aa	j_gene	abundance	v_gene
CASSDPGLTYEQYF	TRBJ2-7	.	TRBV6-1
CAWSAGTAYGYTF	TRBJ1-2	.	TRBV30
CASSLRSASQETQYF	TRBJ2-5	.	TRBV7-8
CASSKNDRSLNTEAFF	TRBJ1-1	.	TRBV21-1
CASSPIVPSGLRYEQYF	TRBJ2-7	.	TRBV4-1
CSANIDRGVYEQYF	TRBJ2-7	.	TRBV29-1
CASSREGNEQFF	TRBJ2-1	.	TRBV25-1
CASSPGTGGNQPQHF	TRBJ1-5	.	TRBV28
CASSPQVSDYEQYF	TRBJ2-7	.	TRBV5-1
CASQGYNEQFF	TRBJ2-1	.	TRBV19
CASSFYGQGQTQYF	TRBJ2-5	few	TRBV28
CASSMRTGERGYTF	TRBJ1-2	.	TRBV28
CASSQGGSGSTDTQYF	TRBJ2-3	.	TRBV4-1
CAAGDSRYGYTF	TRBJ1-2	.	TRBV6-5
CASSSTGGLTEAFF	TRBJ1-1	.	TRBV5-1
CASSLLGDGGYTF	TRBJ1-2	.	TRBV28
CASSLAQMNTEAFF	TRBJ1-1	.	TRBV7-8
CASSQEGSYNEQFF	TRBJ2-1	.	TRBV6-4
CAISETGDYGYTF	TRBJ1-2	.	TRBV10-3
CASSPLSSAEQFF	TRBJ2-1	.	TRBV4-2
CSVDGNPNTGELFF	TRBJ2-2	.	TRBV29-1
CASSLPQLAGEDEQYF	TRBJ2-7	.	TRBV5-1
CASSPVGPQETQYF	TRBJ2-5	.	TRBV5-1
CASTGRASYEQYF	TRBJ2-7	.	TRBV6-1
CASSSSGTANQPQHF	TRBJ1-5	.	TRBV19
CARKLVTGGTEAFF	TRBJ1-1	.	TRBV2
CASSPAASGSGNEQFF	TRBJ2-1	.	TRBV6-6
CASSGQPSYEGYTF	TRBJ1-2	.	TRBV27
CASSPGQGETEAFF	TRBJ1-1	.	TRBV7-9
CASSLAGLRGSYEQYF	TRBJ2-7	.	TRBV5-4
CASSLFAGPTEAFF	TRBJ1-1	.	TRBV28
CASSEFGGIF	TRBJ1-2	few	TRBV6-1
CASSLDRLGTGELFF	TRBJ2-2	.	TRBV5-1
CASSPTSGRNTYEQYF	TRBJ2-7	.	TRBV18
CASSLEGRAGDKQFF	TRBJ2-1	.	TRBV14
CASSTLLNTYNEQFF	TRBJ2-1	.	TRBV19
CASSRANYNYGYTF	TRBJ1-2	.	TRBV6-5
CASSERLAGGEQYF	TRBJ2-7	.	TRBV6-1
CASSFASGGTEAFF	TRBJ1-1	.	TRBV11-2
CASSLEFGRENEKLFF	TRBJ1-4	once	TRBV7-8
CASSVGTKPNQPQHF	TRBJ1-5	.	TRBV11-2